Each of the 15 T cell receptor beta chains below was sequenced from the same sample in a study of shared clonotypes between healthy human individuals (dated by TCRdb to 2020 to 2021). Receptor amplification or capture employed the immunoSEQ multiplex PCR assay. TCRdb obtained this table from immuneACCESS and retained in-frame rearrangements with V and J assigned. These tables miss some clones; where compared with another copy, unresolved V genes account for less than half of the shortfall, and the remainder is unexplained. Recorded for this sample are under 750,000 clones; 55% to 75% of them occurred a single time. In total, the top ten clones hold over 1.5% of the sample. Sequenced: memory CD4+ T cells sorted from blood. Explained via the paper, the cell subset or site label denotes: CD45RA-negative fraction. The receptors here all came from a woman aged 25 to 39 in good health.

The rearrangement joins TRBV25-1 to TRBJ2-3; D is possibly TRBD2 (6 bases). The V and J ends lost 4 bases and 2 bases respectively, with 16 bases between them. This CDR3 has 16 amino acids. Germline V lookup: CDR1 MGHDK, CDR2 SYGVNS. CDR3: CASSAVAESPTDTQYF. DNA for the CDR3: TGTGCCAGCAGTGCAGTAGCGGAGAGTCCCACAGATACGCAGTATTTT.

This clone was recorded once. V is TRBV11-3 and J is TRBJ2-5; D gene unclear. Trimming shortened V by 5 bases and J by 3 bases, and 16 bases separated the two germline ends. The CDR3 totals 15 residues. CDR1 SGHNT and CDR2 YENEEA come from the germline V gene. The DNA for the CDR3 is TGTGCCAGCAGCATAAGCCCCGGCAGAGAAGAGACCCAGTACTTC. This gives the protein CASSISPGREETQYF.

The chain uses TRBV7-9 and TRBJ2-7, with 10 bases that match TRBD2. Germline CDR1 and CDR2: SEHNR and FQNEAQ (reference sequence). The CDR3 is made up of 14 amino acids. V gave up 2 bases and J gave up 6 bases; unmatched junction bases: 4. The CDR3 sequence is CASSLMASGSEQYF. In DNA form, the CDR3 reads TGTGCCAGCAGCTTAATGGCTAGCGGGAGCGAGCAGTACTTC.

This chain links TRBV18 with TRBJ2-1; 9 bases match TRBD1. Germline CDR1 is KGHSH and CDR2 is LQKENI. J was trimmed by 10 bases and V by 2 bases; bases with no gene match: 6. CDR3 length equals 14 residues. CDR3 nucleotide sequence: TGTGCCAGCTCACCAGGGACAGGGTTGTCCGAGCAGTTCTTC. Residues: CASSPGTGLSEQFF.

The CDR3 DNA reads TGTGCCAGCAGCTTGACCGGGGCGCTCGGTCAGAACACTGAAGCTTTCTTT. Translated, it gives CASSLTGALGQNTEAFF. The J gene is TRBJ1-1, the V gene TRBV5-4; possible D gene TRBD1, 5 bases. Trimming removed 1 base from V and 1 base from J, with 17 bases in between. CDR3 length: 17 residues. The germline V gene has CDR1 SGHNT and CDR2 YYREEE (reference sequence).

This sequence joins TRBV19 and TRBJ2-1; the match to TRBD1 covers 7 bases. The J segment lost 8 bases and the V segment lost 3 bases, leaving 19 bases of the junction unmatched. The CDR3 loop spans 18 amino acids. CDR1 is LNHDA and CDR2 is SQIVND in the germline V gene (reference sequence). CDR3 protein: CASSMGPFNRGLLDEQFF. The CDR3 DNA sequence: TGTGCCAGTAGTATGGGGCCCTTTAACAGGGGTTTATTGGATGAGCAGTTCTTC. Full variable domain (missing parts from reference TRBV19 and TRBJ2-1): DGGITQSPKYLFRKEGQNVTLSCEQNLNHDAMYWYRQDPGQGLRLIYYSQIVNDFQKGDIAEGYSVSREKKESFPLTVTSAQKNPTAFYLCASSMGPFNRGLLDEQFFGPGTRLTVL.

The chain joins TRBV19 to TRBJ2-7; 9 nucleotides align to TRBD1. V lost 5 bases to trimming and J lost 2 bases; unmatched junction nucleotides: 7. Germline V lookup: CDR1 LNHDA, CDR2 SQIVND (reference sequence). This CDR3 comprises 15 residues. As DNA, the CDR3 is TGTGCCAGTAGTGTCGGGACAGGGTATGCCTACGAGCAGTACTTC. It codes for CASSVGTGYAYEQYF.

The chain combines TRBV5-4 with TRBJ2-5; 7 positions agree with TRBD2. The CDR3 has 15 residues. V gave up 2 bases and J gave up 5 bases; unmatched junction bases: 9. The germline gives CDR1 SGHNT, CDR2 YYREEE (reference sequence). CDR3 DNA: TGTGCCAGCAGCTTACCCGGACTAGTAGTGGAGACCCAGTACTTC. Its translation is CASSLPGLVVETQYF.

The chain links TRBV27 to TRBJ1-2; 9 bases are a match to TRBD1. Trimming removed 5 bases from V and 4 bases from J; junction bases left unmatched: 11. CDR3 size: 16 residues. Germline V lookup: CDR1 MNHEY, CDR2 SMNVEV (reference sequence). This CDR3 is CASSAQYRGRGYGYTF. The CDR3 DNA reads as TGTGCCAGCAGTGCCCAATACAGGGGGCGCGGCTATGGCTACACCTTC.

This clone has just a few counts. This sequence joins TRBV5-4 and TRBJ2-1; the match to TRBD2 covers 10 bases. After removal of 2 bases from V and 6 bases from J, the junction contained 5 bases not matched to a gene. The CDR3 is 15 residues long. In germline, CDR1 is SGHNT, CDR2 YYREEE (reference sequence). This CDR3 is CASSFGLADSNEQFF. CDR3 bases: TGTGCCAGCAGCTTCGGACTAGCGGATTCCAATGAGCAGTTCTTC.

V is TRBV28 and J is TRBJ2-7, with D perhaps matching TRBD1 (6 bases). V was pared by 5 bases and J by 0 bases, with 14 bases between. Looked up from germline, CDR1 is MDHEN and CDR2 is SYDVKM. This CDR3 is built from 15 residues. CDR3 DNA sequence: TGTGCCAGCAGTCCCGCGGGCAGGGGCTCCTACGAGCAGTACTTC. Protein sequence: CASSPAGRGSYEQYF.

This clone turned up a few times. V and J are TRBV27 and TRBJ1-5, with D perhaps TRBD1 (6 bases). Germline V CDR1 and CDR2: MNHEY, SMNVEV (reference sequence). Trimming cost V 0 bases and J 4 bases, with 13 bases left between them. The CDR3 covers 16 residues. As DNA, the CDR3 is TGTGCCAGCAGTTTATCGATTCCGGACAGAAATCAGCCCCAGCATTTT. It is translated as CASSLSIPDRNQPQHF.

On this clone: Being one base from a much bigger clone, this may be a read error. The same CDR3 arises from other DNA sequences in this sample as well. CDR3 nucleotide sequence: TGCGCCAGCAGCCCAGGGACAGGAGGAAACATTCAGTACTTC. Residues: CASSPGTGGNIQYF. V gene TRBV5-1 combines with J gene TRBJ2-4, with 8 bases identical to TRBD1. The germline CDR1 and CDR2 sequences are SGHRS and YFSETQ. This CDR3 is built from 14 residues. Trimming took 4 bases from V and 6 from J; bases not matched to a gene: 6.

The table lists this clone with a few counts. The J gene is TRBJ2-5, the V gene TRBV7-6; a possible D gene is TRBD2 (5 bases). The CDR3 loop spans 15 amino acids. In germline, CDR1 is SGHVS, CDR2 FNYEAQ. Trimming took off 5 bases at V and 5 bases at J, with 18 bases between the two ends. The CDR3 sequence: CASSGGFGRYETQYF. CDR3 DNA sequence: TGTGCCAGCAGCGGCGGGTTTGGGAGATATGAGACCCAGTACTTC. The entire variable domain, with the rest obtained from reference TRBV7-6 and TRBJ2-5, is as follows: GAGVSQSPRYKVTKRGQDVALRCDPISGHVSLYWYRQALGQGPEFLTYFNYEAQQDKSGLPNDRFSAERPEGSISTLTIQRTEQRDSAMYRCASSGGFGRYETQYFGPGTRLLVL.

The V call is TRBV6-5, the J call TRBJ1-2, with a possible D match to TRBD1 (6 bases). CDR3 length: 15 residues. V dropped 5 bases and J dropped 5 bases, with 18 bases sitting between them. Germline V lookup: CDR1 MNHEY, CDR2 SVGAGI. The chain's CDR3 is CASSRGRGLKYGYTF. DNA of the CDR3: TGTGCCAGCAGTCGGGGTCGGGGGCTTAAGTATGGCTACACCTTC.